This paragraph covers one T cell receptor (beta chain) sequence. Its matching antigen is unknown. This table comes from immunoSEQ multiplex PCR, and its TCRdb copy is limited to in-frame clones, with some not included. The data contain about 240,000 clones, around 87% of them singletons. This CDR3 comprises 13 residues. This sample is drawn from a study of cytomegalovirus exposure and HLA in healthy donors. About the research overall: The 120 validation repertoires used the same platform as the approximately 620 first-cohort repertoires (as reported by a later analysis).

Study-wide results and limits: Rare sequences made up most TCRs, while some public TCRs were found in many donors.

The V gene is TRBV21-1, the J gene TRBJ1-4. TRBV21-1 is deemed a pseudogene. Sequenced sample: PBMCs. This TCR came from a woman aged 30 to 39 in good health and CMV-seropositive. CDR3 in amino acids: CARVREIHEKLFF. Written as DNA, the CDR3 is TGTGCCAGGGTAAGGGAGATTCATGAAAAACTGTTTTTT.